Described below is a single T cell receptor (beta chain) sequence and its context. Its antigen is not known. Germline lookup yields CDR1 SGHAT and CDR2 FQNNGV. Trimming pared 1 base from V and 0 bases from J, leaving 9 bases between. The CDR3 totals 15 residues. The sample comes from a study of graft-versus-host responses after intestinal transplantation. Study-wide points: Across patients carrying graft-donor T cell macrochimerism, allografts held high graft-versus-host to host-versus-graft clonal ratios. With peak circulating GvH clone levels came an association with early post-transplant HvG declines.

The table came from immunoSEQ multiplex PCR; TCRdb's copy has only in-frame clones and leaves some out. The repertoire includes tens of thousands of clones, about 88% of them detected once, and less than 0.55% sits in the top ten. The clonotype was recovered from a human donor who was the organ donor for an intestinal transplant. The specimen was unstimulated CD4+ T cells sorted from spleen or lymph node cells, collected before transplant. The chain is built from TRBV11-2 and TRBJ1-1; D ambiguous. DNA for the CDR3: TGTGCCAGCAGCTTAGTCGGCAGTTTGAACACTGAAGCTTTCTTT. This gives the protein CASSLVGSLNTEAFF.